This T cell receptor beta chain is from a study of beta chain features in type 1 diabetes. Study-wide context: Similarity in age, gender and cell yields was seen between patients and healthy donors.

Study results and limitations: Among all four CD4+ subsets, Type 1 diabetes patients had TCRB CDR3s that were moderately but significantly shorter.

Germline trimming cut 5 bases from V and 8 bases from J; bases unmatched to any gene: 14. Germline CDR1 PRHDT, CDR2 FYEKMQ (reference sequence). The CDR3 runs to 16 residues. The study reverse transcribed the entire isolated RNA, so it sequenced expressed TCRB transcripts. The table came from immunoSEQ multiplex PCR; TCRdb's copy has only in-frame clones and leaves some out. The table shows over 600,000 clones, with 9.5% to 15% occurring only once. This clone was detected a few times. Its antigen is still unknown. This receptor was identified in a man younger than 45 with type 1 diabetes. The chain carries TRBV13 and TRBJ2-3; the match to TRBD2 covers 9 bases. The sample was naive CD4+ T cells from blood. The chain's CDR3 is CASSMLAGHQEGTQYF. CDR3 nucleotide sequence: TGTGCCAGCAGCATGCTAGCGGGGCACCAAGAGGGTACGCAGTATTTT. Filled out from reference TRBV13 and TRBJ2-3, the complete variable domain reads AAGVIQSPRHLIKEKRETATLKCYPIPRHDTVYWYQQGPGQDPQFLISFYEKMQSDKGSIPDRFSAQQFSDYHSELNMSSLELGDSALYFCASSMLAGHQEGTQYFGPGTRLTVL.